These 20 T cell receptor beta chains were all obtained from the same sample, sequenced in a study of cytomegalovirus exposure and HLA in healthy donors (dated by TCRdb to about 2017). Libraries came from the immunoSEQ multiplex PCR assay. For the multiplex PCR, a mixture combining 60 forward primers for TCR Vbeta segments and 13 reverse primers for TCR Jbeta segments was used. The table was pulled from immuneACCESS by TCRdb, which kept in-frame rearrangements only. Such tables lose some clones; where checked, under half of the loss comes from unresolved V genes, and the rest has no known cause. In this sample the table shows 95,000 to 100,000 clones, roughly three quarters of which occur a single time. The top ten hold roughly 4% of the sample. The sequencing input was PBMCs. The receptors here all came from a man aged 35 to 55 in good health and CMV-seronegative.

This rearrangement joins TRBV5-1 to TRBJ2-7; 7 nucleotides align to TRBD1. The V and J ends lost 4 bases and 0 bases, in that order; junction bases with no gene match: 4. The CDR3 extends over 14 amino acids. The germline gives CDR1 SGHRS, CDR2 YFSETQ. The CDR3 sequence: CASSQGQLSYEQYF. As DNA, the CDR3 is TGCGCCAGCAGCCAGGGACAGCTCTCCTACGAGCAGTACTTC.

The chain uses TRBV27 and TRBJ1-2; TRBD1 aligns across 10 bases. Unmatched junction bases numbered 7, after V lost 5 bases and J lost 4 bases. CDR1 MNHEY and CDR2 SMNVEV come from the germline V gene (reference sequence). This CDR3 spans 15 amino acids. Written as DNA, the CDR3 is TGTGCCAGCAGTCCCCGGGACAGGGGAGCCTATGGCTACACCTTC. Translating gives CASSPRDRGAYGYTF.

This clone was found a few times. This chain's CDR3 is CASRGGAVSDTQYF. CDR3 sequence (DNA): TGTGCCAGCAGGGGGGGGGCAGTCTCCGATACGCAGTATTTT. The chain has TRBV5-8 and TRBJ2-3, with D possibly TRBD2 on 7 matching bases. The CDR3 is made up of 14 amino acids. Between the trimmed V and J ends, which lost 5 bases and 6 bases, there was a span of 16 bases. Germline V gives CDR1 SGHTS, CDR2 YDEGEE.

CDR3 in amino acids: CASSLSVGDSGNTIYF. CDR3 coding DNA: TGTGCCAGCAGTCTAAGCGTCGGGGACTCTGGAAACACCATATATTTT. The rearrangement uses TRBV27 and TRBJ1-3; unclear D gene. The ends were cut back, 5 bases at V and 0 bases at J, with 14 bases in the middle. CDR1 and CDR2 (germline): MNHEY, SMNVEV (reference sequence). CDR3 length: 16 residues.

This clone has just a few counts. The chain uses TRBV21-1 and TRBJ2-7; the D call in the table, TRBD2, was not verified against the DNA. TRBV21-1 is marked as a pseudogene. The CDR3 sequence is 15 residues long. The CDR3 loop reads CASSKGFTPAYEQYF. The CDR3, as DNA: TGTGCCAGCAGCAAAGGATTCACTCCGGCCTACGAGCAGTACTTC.

This clone was found a few times. Relative to the germline gene, one junction end is altered; a read error may explain this. The J gene is TRBJ2-1, the V gene TRBV7-9, with D unresolved. The CDR3 sequence is 8 residues long. Germline lookup yields CDR1 SEHNR and CDR2 FQNEAQ (reference sequence). CDR3 bases: TGTTCCAGCAGCAGCTCGATCTTC. It translates to CSSSSSIF.

The genes are TRBV19 and TRBJ1-2; 8 bases align to TRBD1. CDR3 size: 17 residues. Trimming cost V 3 bases and J 4 bases; bases outside gene matches: 13. Germline assignment: CDR1 LNHDA and CDR2 SQIVND (reference sequence). CDR3 nucleotides: TGTGCCAGTAGTATTAAAATGACAGGGGAAGTTTTCTATGGCTACACCTTC. It yields the protein CASSIKMTGEVFYGYTF.

The chain carries TRBV7-2 and TRBJ2-3, with D tentatively TRBD1 (7 bases). In germline, CDR1 is SGHTA, CDR2 FQGNSA. The CDR3 is made up of 16 amino acids. V lost 4 bases to trimming and J lost 0 bases, with 14 bases between them. This CDR3 reads CASSYLQGTSTDTQYF. The DNA for the CDR3 is TGTGCCAGCAGCTACCTACAGGGGACTAGCACAGATACGCAGTATTTT.

The chain combines TRBV5-5 with TRBJ1-2; the match to TRBD1 covers 8 bases. The ends lost 5 bases at V and 3 bases at J; junction bases unmatched: 6. CDR1 and CDR2 (germline): SGHKS, YYEKEE (reference sequence). The CDR3 spans 14 residues. This CDR3 is CASRKQTGDYGYTF. CDR3 DNA: TGTGCCAGCAGAAAGCAGACAGGGGACTATGGCTACACCTTC.

The J gene is TRBJ1-4, the V gene TRBV2, with TRBD1 matching 8 bases. This CDR3 contains 15 residues. CDR1 and CDR2 from the germline V gene are SNHLY and FYNNEI. Unmatched junction bases numbered 7, after V lost 6 bases and J lost 4 bases. Written as DNA, the CDR3 is TGTGCCAGCAGAAGACAGGGGCTGAATAATGAAAAACTGTTTTTT. Encoded protein: CASRRQGLNNEKLFF.

This chain connects TRBV30 to TRBJ1-2, with D maybe TRBD1 (5 bases). The CDR3 runs 13 residues. Trimming left V 1 base short and J 4 bases short, with 10 bases between. CDR1 GTSNPN and CDR2 SVGIG come from the germline V gene (reference sequence). The DNA for the CDR3 is TGTGCCTGGAGTGCAGACAGTATCTATGGCTACACCTTC. It yields the protein CAWSADSIYGYTF. The full variable domain, with the rest looked up from reference TRBV30 and TRBJ1-2, is SQTIHQWPATLVQPVGSPLSLECTVEGTSNPNLYWYRQAAGRGLQLLFYSVGIGQISSEVPQNLSASRPQDRQFILSSKKLLLSDSGFYLCAWSADSIYGYTFGSGTRLTVV.

This sequence joins TRBV28 and TRBJ1-5; TRBD1 might be the D (6 bases). V was cut by 5 bases and J by 2 bases, with 10 bases left in between. The CDR3 has 14 amino acids. From germline, CDR1 is MDHEN and CDR2 SYDVKM. CDR3 residues: CASSKPGGNQPQHF. As DNA, the CDR3 is TGTGCCAGCAGTAAACCAGGGGGCAATCAGCCCCAGCATTTT.

The chain links TRBV5-5 to TRBJ2-3, with 7 bases identical to TRBD1. Germline trimming cut 0 bases from V and 1 base from J; bases unmatched to any gene: 5. Germline V gene sequence: CDR1 SGHKS, CDR2 YYEKEE (reference sequence). The CDR3 is 16 amino acids. CDR3 protein: CASSLGQGVGTDTQYF. The CDR3, as DNA: TGTGCCAGCAGCTTGGGCCAGGGGGTTGGCACAGATACGCAGTATTTT.

V and J are TRBV19 and TRBJ1-3; 8 positions match TRBD1. Germline V CDR1 and CDR2: LNHDA, SQIVND (reference sequence). Trimming removed 3 bases from V and 0 bases from J; junction bases left unmatched: 7. The CDR3 runs 17 residues. DNA for the CDR3: TGTGCCAGTAGTATGGGGGACAGGCACTTCTCTGGAAACACCATATATTTT. This translates into CASSMGDRHFSGNTIYF.

The rearrangement links TRBV5-1 to TRBJ2-3; TRBD2 might be the D (6 bases). Per the germline V gene, CDR1 is SGHRS and CDR2 is YFSETQ. The CDR3 is made up of 17 amino acids. The germline V and J ends were trimmed by 2 bases and 3 bases, with 19 bases remaining between them. The CDR3 DNA reads TGCGCCAGCAGCTTACGGGGAGGTGGATTATTGACAGATACGCAGTATTTT. Its protein product is CASSLRGGGLLTDTQYF.

Comment on this clone: The same CDR3 arises from other DNA sequences in this sample as well. The chain couples TRBV5-1 to TRBJ1-2; D gene uncertain. The V gene's germline CDR1 is SGHRS and CDR2 YFSETQ. The V gene lost 0 bases and the J gene lost 4 bases, with 4 bases spanning the gap. The CDR3 sequence is 12 residues long. CDR3 nucleotides: TGCGCCAGCAGCTTGGACAGCTATGGCTACACCTTC. Its protein product is CASSLDSYGYTF.

This clone was detected once. The chain couples TRBV7-9 to TRBJ1-1; 7 bases are shared with TRBD1. The germline V gene has CDR1 SEHNR and CDR2 FQNEAQ (reference sequence). This CDR3 is 15 amino acids long. V shed 1 base, J shed 4 bases, and the junction held 6 bases outside the gene matches. For the CDR3, the DNA is TGTGCCAGCAGCTTAGAGTTCAGACAGGGCACTGAAGCTTTCTTT. Translated, it gives CASSLEFRQGTEAFF.

The chain links TRBV6-6 to TRBJ1-3, with a tentative D call TRBD1 (5 bases). CDR1 is MNHNY, CDR2 SVGAGI, per germline (reference sequence). The CDR3 runs 14 residues. Trimming took off 5 bases at V and 0 bases at J, with 8 bases between the two ends. Here the CDR3 reads CASSTTASGNTIYF. CDR3 nucleotide sequence: TGTGCCAGCAGTACGACAGCCTCTGGAAACACCATATATTTT.

The chain recombines TRBV5-6 with TRBJ2-3; 10 bases are shared with TRBD2. This CDR3 is 15 amino acids long. The germline V gene encodes CDR1 SGHDT and CDR2 YYEEEE. With V trimmed by 3 bases and J by 1 base, 2 bases remained unmatched. The CDR3 protein is CASSYLAGGTDTQYF. Here the CDR3 DNA reads TGTGCCAGCAGCTACCTAGCGGGGGGCACAGATACGCAGTATTTT.

The V gene is TRBV18, the J gene TRBJ2-7, with 12 bases lining up with TRBD2. Germline lookup yields CDR1 KGHSH and CDR2 LQKENI. The ends lost 0 bases at V and 9 bases at J; junction bases unmatched: 9. This CDR3 has 16 amino acids. The CDR3 here is CASSPPSASGGARQYF. The CDR3 bases are TGTGCCAGCTCACCACCGTCGGCTAGCGGGGGGGCCAGGCAGTACTTC.